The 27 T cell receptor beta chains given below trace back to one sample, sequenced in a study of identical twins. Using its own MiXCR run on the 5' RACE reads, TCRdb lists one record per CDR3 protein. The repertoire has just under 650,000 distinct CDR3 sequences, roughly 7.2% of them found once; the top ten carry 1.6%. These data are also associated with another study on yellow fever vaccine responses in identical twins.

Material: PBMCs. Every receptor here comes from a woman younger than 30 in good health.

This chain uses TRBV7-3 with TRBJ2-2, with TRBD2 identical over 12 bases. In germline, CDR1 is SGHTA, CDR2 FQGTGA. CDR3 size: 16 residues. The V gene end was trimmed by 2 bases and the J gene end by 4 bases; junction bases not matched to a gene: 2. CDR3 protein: CASSLLGLAGTGELFF. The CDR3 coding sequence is TGTGCCAGCAGCTTATTGGGACTAGCGGGCACCGGGGAGCTGTTTTTT.

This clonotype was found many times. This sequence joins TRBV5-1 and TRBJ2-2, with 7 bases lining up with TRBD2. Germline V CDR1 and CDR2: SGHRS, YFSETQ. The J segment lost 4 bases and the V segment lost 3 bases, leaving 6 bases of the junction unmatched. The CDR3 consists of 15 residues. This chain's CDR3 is CASSSAGPGTGELFF. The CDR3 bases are TGCGCCAGCAGCTCAGCGGGGCCGGGCACCGGGGAGCTGTTTTTT.

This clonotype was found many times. The CDR3, as DNA: TGTGCCAGCAGTTACTCGAGTCCGAGGACAGGGGTTTACAGGGCCAACGTCCTGACTTTC. Amino acid sequence: CASSYSSPRTGVYRANVLTF. This rearrangement joins TRBV6-2 or TRBV6-3 to TRBJ2-6, with 9 positions matching TRBD1. With V trimmed by 0 bases and J by 5 bases, 14 bases remained unmatched. In germline, CDR1 is MNHEY, CDR2 SVGEGT. This CDR3 has 20 amino acids.

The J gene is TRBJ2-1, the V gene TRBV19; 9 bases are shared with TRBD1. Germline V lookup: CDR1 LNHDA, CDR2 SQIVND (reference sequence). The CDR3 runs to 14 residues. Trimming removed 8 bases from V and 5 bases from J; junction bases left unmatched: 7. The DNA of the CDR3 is TGTGCCAGTTCATGGGACAGGGTAAACAATGAGCAGTTCTTC. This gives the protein CASSWDRVNNEQFF.

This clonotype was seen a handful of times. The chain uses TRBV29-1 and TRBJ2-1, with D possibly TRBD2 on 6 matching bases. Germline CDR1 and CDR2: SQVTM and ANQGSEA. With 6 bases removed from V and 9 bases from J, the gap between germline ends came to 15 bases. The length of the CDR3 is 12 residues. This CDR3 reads CSVVTGVVEQFF. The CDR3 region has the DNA TGCAGCGTCGTCACGGGGGTCGTTGAGCAGTTCTTC.

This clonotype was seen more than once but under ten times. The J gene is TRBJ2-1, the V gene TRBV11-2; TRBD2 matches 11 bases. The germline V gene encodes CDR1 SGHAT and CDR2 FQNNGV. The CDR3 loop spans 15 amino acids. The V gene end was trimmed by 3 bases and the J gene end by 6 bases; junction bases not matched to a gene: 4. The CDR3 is CASSFSGRERNEQFF. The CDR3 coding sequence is TGTGCCAGCAGCTTTAGCGGGAGGGAACGCAATGAGCAGTTCTTC.

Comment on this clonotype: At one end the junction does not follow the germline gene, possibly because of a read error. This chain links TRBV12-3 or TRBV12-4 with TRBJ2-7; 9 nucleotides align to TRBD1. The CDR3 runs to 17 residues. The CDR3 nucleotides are TGTGCCTGCAGTTCGGCGGGACAGGGTGCCAAGCCCTACGAGCAGTACTTC. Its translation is CACSSAGQGAKPYEQYF.

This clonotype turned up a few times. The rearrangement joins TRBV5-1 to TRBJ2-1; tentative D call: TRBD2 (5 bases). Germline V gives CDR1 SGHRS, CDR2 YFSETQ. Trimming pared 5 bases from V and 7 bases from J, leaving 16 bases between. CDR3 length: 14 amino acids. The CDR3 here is CASRSGTLVNEQFF. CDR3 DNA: TGCGCCAGCAGGAGCGGTACCCTCGTGAATGAGCAGTTCTTC. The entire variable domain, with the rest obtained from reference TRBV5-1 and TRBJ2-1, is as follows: KAGVTQTPRYLIKTRGQQVTLSCSPISGHRSVSWYQQTPGQGLQFLFEYFSETQRNKGNFPGRFSGRQFSNSRSEMNVSTLELGDSALYLCASRSGTLVNEQFFGPGTRLTVL.

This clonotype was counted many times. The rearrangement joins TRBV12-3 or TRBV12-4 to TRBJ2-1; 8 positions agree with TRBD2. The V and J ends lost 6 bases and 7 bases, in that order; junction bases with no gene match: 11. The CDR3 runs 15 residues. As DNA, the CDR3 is TGTGCCAGCAGCTTGACGGGAGGGCTAGGTAATGAGCAGTTCTTC. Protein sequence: CASSLTGGLGNEQFF.

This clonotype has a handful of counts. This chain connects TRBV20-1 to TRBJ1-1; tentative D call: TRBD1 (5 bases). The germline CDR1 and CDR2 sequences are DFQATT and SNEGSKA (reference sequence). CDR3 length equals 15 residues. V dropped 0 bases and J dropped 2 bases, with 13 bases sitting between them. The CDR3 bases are TGCAGTGCTAGAGATTGGGGGGGAAGAAACACTGAAGCTTTCTTT. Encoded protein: CSARDWGGRNTEAFF.

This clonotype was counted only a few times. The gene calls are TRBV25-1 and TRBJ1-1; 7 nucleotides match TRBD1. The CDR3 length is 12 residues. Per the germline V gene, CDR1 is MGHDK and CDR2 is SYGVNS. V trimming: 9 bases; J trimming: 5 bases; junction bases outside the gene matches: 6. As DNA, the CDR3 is TGTGCCAGTTACGCAGGGGGAACTGAAGCTTTCTTT. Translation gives CASYAGGTEAFF.

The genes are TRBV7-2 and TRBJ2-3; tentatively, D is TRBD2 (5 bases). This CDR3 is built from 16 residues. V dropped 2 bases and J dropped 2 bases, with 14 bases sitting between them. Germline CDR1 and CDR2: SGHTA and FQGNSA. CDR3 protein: CASSLRGHLATDTQYF. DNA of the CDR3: TGTGCCAGCAGCTTACGAGGGCATCTAGCCACAGATACGCAGTATTTT.

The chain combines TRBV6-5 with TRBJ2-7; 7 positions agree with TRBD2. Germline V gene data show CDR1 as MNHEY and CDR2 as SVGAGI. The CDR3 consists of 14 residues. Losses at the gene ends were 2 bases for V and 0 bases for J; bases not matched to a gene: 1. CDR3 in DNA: TGTGCCAGCAGTTACAGGGAGGGCTCCTACGAGCAGTACTTC. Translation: CASSYREGSYEQYF.

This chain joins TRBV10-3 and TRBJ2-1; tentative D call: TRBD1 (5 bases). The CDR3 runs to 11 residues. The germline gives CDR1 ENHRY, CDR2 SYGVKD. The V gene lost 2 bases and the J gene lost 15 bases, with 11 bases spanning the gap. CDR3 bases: TGTGCCATCAGTGAGGGGGCCCCCAGGTTCTTC. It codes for CAISEGAPRFF.

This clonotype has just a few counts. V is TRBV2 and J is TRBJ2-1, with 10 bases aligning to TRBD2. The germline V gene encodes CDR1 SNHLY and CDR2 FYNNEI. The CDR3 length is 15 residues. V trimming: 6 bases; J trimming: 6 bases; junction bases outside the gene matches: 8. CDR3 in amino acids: CASRILGLAANEQFF. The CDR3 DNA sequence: TGTGCCAGCAGGATCCTAGGACTAGCGGCCAATGAGCAGTTCTTC. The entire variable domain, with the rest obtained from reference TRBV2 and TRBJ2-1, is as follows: EPEVTQTPSHQVTQMGQEVILRCVPISNHLYFYWYRQILGQKVEFLVSFYNNEISEKSEIFDDQFSVERPDGSNFTLKIRSTKLEDSAMYFCASRILGLAANEQFFGPGTRLTVL.

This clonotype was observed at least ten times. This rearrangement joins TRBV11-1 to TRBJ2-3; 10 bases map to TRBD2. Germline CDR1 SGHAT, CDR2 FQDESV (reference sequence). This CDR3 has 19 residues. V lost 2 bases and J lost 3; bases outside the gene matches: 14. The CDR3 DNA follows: TGTGCCAGCAGCTTACCAACTAGCGGGAACCCTTTAGGGACAGATACGCAGTATTTT. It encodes CASSLPTSGNPLGTDTQYF.

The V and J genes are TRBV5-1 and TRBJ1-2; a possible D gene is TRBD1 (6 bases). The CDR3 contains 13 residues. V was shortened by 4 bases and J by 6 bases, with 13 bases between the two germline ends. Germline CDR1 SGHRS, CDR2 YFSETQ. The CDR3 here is CASSPDRLNGYTF. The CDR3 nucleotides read TGCGCCAGCAGCCCGGACAGACTCAATGGCTACACCTTC.

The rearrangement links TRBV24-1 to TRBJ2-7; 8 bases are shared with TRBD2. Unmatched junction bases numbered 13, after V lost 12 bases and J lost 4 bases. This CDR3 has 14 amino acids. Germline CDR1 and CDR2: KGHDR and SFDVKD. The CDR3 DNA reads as TGTGCCCCCGTCCCCCAGCGGGAGAGGTACGAGCAGTACTTC. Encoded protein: CAPVPQRERYEQYF.

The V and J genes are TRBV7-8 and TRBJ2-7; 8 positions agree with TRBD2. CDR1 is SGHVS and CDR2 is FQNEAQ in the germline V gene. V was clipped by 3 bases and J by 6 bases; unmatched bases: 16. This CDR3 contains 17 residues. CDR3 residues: CASSFSEGAGGWVEQYF. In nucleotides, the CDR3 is TGTGCCAGCAGCTTCTCGGAGGGCGCGGGAGGTTGGGTCGAGCAGTACTTC.

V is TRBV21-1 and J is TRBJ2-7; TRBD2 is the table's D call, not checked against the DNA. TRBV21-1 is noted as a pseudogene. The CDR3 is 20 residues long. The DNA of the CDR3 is TGTGCCAGCAGGGGGACAGGGATTGTACTAGCGGGAGGTCGAACCTACGAGCAGTACTTC. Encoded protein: CASRGTGIVLAGGRTYEQYF.

In DNA form, the CDR3 reads TGTGCCAGCAGTTACCAGGGACATCGAACCGGGGAGCTGTTTTTT. Translated, it gives CASSYQGHRTGELFF. The chain uses TRBV6-5 and TRBJ2-2, with a tentative D call TRBD1 (6 bases). Trimming removed 2 bases at V and 5 bases at J, with 12 bases between. Germline V gives CDR1 MNHEY, CDR2 SVGAGI. This CDR3 comprises 15 residues.

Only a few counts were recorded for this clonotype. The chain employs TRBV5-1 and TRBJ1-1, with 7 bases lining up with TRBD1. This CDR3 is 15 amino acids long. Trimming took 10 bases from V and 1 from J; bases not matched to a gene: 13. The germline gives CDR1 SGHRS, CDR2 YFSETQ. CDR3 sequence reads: CASQLGTGENTEAFF. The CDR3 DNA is TGCGCCTCCCAACTCGGTACAGGGGAGAACACTGAAGCTTTCTTT.

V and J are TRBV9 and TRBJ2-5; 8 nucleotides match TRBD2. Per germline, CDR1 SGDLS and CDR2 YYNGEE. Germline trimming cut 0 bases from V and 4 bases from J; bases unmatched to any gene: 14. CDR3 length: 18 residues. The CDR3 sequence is CASSVGRERERSRETQYF. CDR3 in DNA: TGTGCCAGCAGCGTAGGGCGGGAGCGGGAGCGTTCTCGAGAGACCCAGTACTTC.

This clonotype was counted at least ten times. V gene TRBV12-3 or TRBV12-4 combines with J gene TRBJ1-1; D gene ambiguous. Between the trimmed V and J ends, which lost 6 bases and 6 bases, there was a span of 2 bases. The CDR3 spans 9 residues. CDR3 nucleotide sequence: TGTGCCAGCAGCTCTGAAGCTTTCTTT. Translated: CASSSEAFF.

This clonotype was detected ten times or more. The CDR3 loop is CASSLSRDTEAFF. In DNA, the CDR3 is TGCGCCAGCAGCCTCTCCAGGGACACTGAAGCTTTCTTT. The chain employs TRBV5-1 and TRBJ1-1; maybe TRBD1 (5 bases). The CDR3 has 13 residues. Germline-derived CDR1 and CDR2 are SGHRS and YFSETQ. V dropped 4 bases and J dropped 3 bases, with 10 bases sitting between them. The full variable domain, its missing parts supplied by reference TRBV5-1 and TRBJ1-1, is KAGVTQTPRYLIKTRGQQVTLSCSPISGHRSVSWYQQTPGQGLQFLFEYFSETQRNKGNFPGRFSGRQFSNSRSEMNVSTLELGDSALYLCASSLSRDTEAFFGQGTRLTVV.

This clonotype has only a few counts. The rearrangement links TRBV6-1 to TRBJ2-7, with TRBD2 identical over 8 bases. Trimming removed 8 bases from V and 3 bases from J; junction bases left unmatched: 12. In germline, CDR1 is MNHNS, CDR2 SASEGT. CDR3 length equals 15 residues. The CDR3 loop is CASLPGSGGIYEQYV. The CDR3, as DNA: TGTGCCAGCCTGCCCGGGTCGGGGGGGATCTACGAGCAGTACGTC.

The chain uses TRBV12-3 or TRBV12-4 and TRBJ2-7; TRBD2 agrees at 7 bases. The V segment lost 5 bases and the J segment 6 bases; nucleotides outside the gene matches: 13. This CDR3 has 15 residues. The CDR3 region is CASSLWGGRVSEQYF. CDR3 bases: TGTGCCAGCAGTCTCTGGGGCGGGAGAGTAAGCGAGCAGTACTTC.